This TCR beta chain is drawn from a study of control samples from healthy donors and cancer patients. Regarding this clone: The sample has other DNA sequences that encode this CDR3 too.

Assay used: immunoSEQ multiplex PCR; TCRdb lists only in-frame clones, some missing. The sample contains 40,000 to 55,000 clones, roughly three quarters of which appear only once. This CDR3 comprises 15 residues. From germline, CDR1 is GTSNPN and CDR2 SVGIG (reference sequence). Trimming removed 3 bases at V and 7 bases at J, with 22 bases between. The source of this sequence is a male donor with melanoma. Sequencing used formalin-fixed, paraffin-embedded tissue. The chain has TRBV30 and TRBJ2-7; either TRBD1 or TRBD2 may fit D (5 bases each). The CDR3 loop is CAWRGTGTDHYEQYF. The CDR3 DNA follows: TGTGCCTGGAGGGGAACCGGGACGGACCATTATGAGCAGTACTTC.